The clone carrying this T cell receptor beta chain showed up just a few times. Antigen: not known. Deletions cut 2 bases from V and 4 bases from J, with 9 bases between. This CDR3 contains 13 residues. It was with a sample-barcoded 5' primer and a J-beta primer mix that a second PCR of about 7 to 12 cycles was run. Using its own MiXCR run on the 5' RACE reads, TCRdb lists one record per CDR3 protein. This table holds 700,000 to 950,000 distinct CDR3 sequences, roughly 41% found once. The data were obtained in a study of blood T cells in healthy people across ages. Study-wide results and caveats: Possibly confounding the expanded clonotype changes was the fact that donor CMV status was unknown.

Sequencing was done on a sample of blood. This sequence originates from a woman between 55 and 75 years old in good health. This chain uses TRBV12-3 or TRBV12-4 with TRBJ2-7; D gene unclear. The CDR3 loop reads CASSLFRLYEQYF. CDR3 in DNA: TGTGCCAGCAGTTTATTCCGGTTATACGAGCAGTACTTC.